This TCR beta chain was captured in a study of T cell responses to AZD1222 COVID-19 vaccine. Study results and caveats: Among spike-specific TCRs, nearly half reportedly target unmutated variant regions. It should be noted that donors were predominantly white British and more often female, and clonal diversity was possibly underestimated. Only after the peak T cell response were repertoires sampled.

The germline V gene has CDR1 MNHEY and CDR2 SVGAGI. This CDR3 region has 16 residues. The V and J ends lost 4 bases and 3 bases, in that order; junction bases with no gene match: 9. On this clone itself: What it binds is not known.

The protocol was immunoSEQ multiplex PCR, while the TCRdb copy is restricted to in-frame clones and leaves out a portion. Of 150,000 or so clones in the sample, approximately 91% were seen once. This chain links TRBV6-5 with TRBJ2-1; the match to TRBD2 covers 7 bases. This sample comprised peripheral blood, obtained 28 days after the second AZD1222 dose. The clonotype comes from an adult who received the AZD1222 COVID-19 vaccine. CDR3 nucleotide sequence: TGTGCCAGCAGTTCCTCTTGGGGGAGGGACTACAATGAGCAGTTCTTC. Protein product: CASSSSWGRDYNEQFF.